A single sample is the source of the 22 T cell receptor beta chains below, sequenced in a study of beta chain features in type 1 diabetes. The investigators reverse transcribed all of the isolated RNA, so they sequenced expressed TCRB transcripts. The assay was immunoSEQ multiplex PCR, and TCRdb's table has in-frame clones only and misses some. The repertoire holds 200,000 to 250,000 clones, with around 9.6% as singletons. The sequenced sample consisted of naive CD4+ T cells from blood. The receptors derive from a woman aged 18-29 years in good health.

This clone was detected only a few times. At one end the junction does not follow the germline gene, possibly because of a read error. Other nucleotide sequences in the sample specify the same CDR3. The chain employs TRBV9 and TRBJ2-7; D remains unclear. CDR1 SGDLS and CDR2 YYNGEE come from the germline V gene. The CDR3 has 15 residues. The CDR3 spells CASSVGASSSYEQYF. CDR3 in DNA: TGTGCCAGCAGCGTAGGTGCAAGTAGCTCCTACGAGCAGTACTTT.

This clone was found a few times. CDR3 region: CASSSESSGEQFF. The CDR3 DNA follows: TGCGCCAGCAGCTCGGAATCTAGCGGAGAGCAGTTCTTC. This rearrangement joins TRBV5-1 to TRBJ2-1; TRBD2 matches at 7 bases. The V gene end was trimmed by 3 bases and the J gene end by 10 bases; junction bases not matched to a gene: 7. Germline-derived CDR1 and CDR2 are SGHRS and YFSETQ. The CDR3 spans 13 residues.

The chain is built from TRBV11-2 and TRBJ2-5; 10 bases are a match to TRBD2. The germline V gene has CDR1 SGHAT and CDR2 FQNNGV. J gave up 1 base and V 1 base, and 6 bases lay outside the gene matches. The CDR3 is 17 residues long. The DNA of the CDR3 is TGTGCCAGCAGCTTAGGCCGACTAGCGGGTTTCCAAGAGACCCAGTACTTC. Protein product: CASSLGRLAGFQETQYF.

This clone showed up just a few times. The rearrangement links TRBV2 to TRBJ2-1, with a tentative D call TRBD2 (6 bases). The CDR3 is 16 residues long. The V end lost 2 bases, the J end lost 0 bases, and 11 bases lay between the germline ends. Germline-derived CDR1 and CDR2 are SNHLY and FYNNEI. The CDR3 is CASSEPGLSSYNEQFF. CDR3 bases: TGTGCCAGCAGTGAACCGGGACTGAGCTCCTACAATGAGCAGTTCTTC.

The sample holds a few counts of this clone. The CDR3 loop reads CASSLWDRNTGELFF. CDR3 DNA sequence: TGCGCCAGCAGCCTGTGGGACAGGAACACCGGGGAGCTGTTTTTT. The chain couples TRBV4-1 to TRBJ2-2; 7 bases are shared with TRBD1. The CDR3 has 15 amino acids. The germline V gene has CDR1 MGHRA and CDR2 YSYEKL. V shed 4 bases and J 1 base; nucleotides not matched to a gene: 3.

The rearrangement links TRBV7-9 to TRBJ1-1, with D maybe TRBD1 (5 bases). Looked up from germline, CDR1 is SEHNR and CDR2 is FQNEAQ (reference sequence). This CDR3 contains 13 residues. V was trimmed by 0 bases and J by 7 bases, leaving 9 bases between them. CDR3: CASSLAGRDEAFF. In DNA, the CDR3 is TGTGCCAGCAGCTTAGCGGGCAGGGATGAAGCTTTCTTT. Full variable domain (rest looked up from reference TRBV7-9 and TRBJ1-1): DTGVSQNPRHKITKRGQNVTFRCDPISEHNRLYWYRQTLGQGPEFLTYFQNEAQLEKSRLLSDRFSAERPKGSFSTLEIQRTEQGDSAMYLCASSLAGRDEAFFGQGTRLTVV.

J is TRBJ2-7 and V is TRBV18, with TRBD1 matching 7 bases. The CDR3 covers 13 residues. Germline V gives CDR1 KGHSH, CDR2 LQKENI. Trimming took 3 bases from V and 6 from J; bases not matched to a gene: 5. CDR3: CASSPKTGTEQYF. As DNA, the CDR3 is TGTGCCAGCTCACCGAAGACAGGGACCGAGCAGTACTTC.

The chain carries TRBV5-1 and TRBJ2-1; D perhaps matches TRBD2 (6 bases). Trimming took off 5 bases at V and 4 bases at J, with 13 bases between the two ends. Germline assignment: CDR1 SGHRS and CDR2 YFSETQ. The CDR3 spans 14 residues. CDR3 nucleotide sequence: TGCGCCAGCAGGCGCATTAGCGGTTACAATGAGCAGTTCTTC. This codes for CASRRISGYNEQFF.

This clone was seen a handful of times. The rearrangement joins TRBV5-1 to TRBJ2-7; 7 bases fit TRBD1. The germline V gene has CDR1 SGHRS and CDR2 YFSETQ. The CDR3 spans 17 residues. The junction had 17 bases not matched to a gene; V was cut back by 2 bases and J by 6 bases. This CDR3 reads CASSFVDQGVLLREQYF. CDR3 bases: TGCGCCAGCAGCTTTGTGGACCAGGGGGTTCTCCTCCGCGAGCAGTACTTC.

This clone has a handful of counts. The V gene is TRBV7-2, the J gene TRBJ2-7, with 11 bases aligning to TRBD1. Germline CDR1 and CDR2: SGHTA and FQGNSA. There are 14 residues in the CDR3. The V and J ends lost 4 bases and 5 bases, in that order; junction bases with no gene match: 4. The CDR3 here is CASSYRTGGHEQYF. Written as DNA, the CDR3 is TGTGCCAGCAGCTACAGGACAGGGGGCCACGAGCAGTACTTC.

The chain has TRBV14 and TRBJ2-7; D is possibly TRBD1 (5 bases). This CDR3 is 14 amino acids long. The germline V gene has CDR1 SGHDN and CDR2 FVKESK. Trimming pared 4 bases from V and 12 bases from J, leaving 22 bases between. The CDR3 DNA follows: TGTGCCAGCAGCCGAGCAGGGTCCCCCTACGAGGCGTACTTC. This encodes CASSRAGSPYEAYF.

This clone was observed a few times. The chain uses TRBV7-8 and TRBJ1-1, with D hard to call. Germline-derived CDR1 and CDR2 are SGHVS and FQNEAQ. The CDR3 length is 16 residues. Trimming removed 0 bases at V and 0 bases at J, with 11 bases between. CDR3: CASSLAGRSVNTEAFF. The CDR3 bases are TGTGCCAGCAGCTTAGCGGGCAGATCAGTGAACACTGAAGCTTTCTTT.

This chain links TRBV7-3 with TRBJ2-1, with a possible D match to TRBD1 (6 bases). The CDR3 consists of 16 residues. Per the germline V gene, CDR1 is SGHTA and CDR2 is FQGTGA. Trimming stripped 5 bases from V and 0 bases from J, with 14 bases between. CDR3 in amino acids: CASSPSGTLSYNEQFF. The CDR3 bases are TGTGCCAGCAGCCCCTCCGGGACACTCTCCTACAATGAGCAGTTCTTC. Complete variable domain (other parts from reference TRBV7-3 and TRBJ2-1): GAGVSQTPSNKVTEKGKYVELRCDPISGHTALYWYRQSLGQGPEFLIYFQGTGAADDSGLPNDRFFAVRPEGSVSTLKIQRTERGDSAVYLCASSPSGTLSYNEQFFGPGTRLTVL.

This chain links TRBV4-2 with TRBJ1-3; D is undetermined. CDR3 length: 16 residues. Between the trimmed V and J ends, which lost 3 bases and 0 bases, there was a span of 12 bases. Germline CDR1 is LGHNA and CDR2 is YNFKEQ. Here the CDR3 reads CASSQIDLDSGNTIYF. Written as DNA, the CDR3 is TGTGCCAGCAGCCAGATCGACCTAGACTCTGGAAACACCATATATTTT.

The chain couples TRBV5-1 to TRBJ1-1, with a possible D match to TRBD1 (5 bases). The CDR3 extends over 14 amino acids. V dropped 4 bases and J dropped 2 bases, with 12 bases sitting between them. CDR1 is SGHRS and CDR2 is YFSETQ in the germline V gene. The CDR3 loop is CASSIFDRNTEAFF. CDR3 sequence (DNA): TGCGCCAGCAGCATTTTCGACAGAAACACTGAAGCTTTCTTT.

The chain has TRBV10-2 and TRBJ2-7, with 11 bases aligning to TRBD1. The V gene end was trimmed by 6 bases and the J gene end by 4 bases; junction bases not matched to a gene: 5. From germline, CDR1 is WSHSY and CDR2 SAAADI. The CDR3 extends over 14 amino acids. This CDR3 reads CASRSGQGVYEQYF. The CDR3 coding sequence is TGCGCCAGCAGATCGGGACAGGGGGTTTACGAGCAGTACTTC.

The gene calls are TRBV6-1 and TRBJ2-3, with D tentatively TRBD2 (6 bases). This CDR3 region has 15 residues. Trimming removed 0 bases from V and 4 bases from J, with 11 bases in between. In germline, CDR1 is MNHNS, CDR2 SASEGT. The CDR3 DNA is TGTGCCAGCAGTGAAGCCCGGGGGAGCGCAGATACGCAGTATTTT. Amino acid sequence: CASSEARGSADTQYF.

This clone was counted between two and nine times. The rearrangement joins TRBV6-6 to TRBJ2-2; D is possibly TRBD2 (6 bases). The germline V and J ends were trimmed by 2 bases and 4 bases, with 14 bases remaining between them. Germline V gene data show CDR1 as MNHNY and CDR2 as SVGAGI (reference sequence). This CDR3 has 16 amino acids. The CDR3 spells CASSYGGVRITGELFF. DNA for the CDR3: TGTGCCAGCAGTTACGGAGGGGTGCGGATCACCGGGGAGCTGTTTTTT.

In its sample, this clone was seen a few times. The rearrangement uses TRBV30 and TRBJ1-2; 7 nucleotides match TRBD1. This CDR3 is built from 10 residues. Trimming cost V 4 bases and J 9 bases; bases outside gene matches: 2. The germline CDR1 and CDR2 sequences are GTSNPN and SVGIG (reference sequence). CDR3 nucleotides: TGTGCCTGGAACAGGGGAAGCTACACCTTC. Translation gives CAWNRGSYTF.

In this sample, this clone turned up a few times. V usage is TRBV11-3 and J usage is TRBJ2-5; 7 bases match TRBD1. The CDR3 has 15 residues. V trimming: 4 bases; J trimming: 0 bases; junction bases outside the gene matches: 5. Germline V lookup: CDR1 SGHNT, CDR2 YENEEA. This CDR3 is CASSSGQTYQETQYF. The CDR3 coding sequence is TGTGCCAGCAGCTCGGGACAGACGTACCAAGAGACCCAGTACTTC.

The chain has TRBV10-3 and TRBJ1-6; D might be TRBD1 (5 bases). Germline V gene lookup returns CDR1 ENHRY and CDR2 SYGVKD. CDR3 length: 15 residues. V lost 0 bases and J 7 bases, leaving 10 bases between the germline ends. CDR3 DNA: TGTGCCATCAGTGAGTCGGGGCAGGTCAATTCACCCCTCCACTTT. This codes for CAISESGQVNSPLHF.

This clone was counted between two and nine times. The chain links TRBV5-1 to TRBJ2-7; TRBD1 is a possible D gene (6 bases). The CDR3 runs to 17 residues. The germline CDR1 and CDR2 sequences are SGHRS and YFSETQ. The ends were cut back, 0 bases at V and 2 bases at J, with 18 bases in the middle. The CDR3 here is CASSLALLAGDTYEQYF. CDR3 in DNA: TGCGCCAGCAGCTTGGCCTTATTGGCAGGGGATACCTACGAGCAGTACTTC.